This T cell receptor beta chain was documented in a study of CD8+ T cells in alopecia areata. Findings of the study overall: More clonal than normal scalp was lesional scalp, particularly alopecia totalis/universalis.

As concerns this clone: The antigen is unknown.

RNA was isolated and reverse transcribed to cDNA, the sequencing template. TCRdb's table, derived via immunoSEQ multiplex PCR, lists solely in-frame clones and lacks some. The sample yields approximately 110,000 clones, about 59% seen once. This sample's treatment: oral pan-JAK inhibitor, 5-10 mg twice daily. Trimming left V 7 bases short and J 7 bases short, with 10 bases between. Germline CDR1 SGHAT, CDR2 FQNNGV. This CDR3 spans 12 amino acids. Sequenced here: CD8+ T cells sorted from blood, sampled at week 24, from a patient treated with tofacitinib. The rearrangement joins TRBV11-2 to TRBJ1-4, with D hard to call. The clonotype originates from a human donor with alopecia areata. The CDR3 coding sequence is TGTGCCAGCACCGCTATAGGTGAAAAACTGTTTTTT. As protein: CASTAIGEKLFF.